Listed here are 10 T cell receptor beta chains from one sample, sequenced in a study of T cell responses to AZD1222 COVID-19 vaccine. TCRdb keeps only in-frame clones here, not all; method: immunoSEQ multiplex PCR. The table lists approximately 120,000 clones, 88% of them singletons, with 9.5% to 15% in the top ten. Material: peripheral blood, obtained on day 0 of MenACWY control vaccination. Receptors originate from an adult in good health.

The chain joins TRBV18 to TRBJ1-1; TRBD1 aligns across 7 bases. Trimming removed 6 bases from V and 0 bases from J; junction bases left unmatched: 4. Germline V gives CDR1 KGHSH, CDR2 LQKENI. The CDR3 runs 14 residues. CDR3 coding DNA: TGTGCCAGCTCCTCGGGACAGATGAACACTGAAGCTTTCTTT. Residues: CASSSGQMNTEAFF.

The rearrangement joins TRBV7-6 to TRBJ2-2, with D possibly TRBD1 on 5 matching bases. Trimming removed 1 base at V and 5 bases at J, with 17 bases between. CDR1 and CDR2 (germline): SGHVS, FNYEAQ. This CDR3 region has 17 residues. CDR3 region: CASSLGTPAARTGELFF. The CDR3 nucleotides are TGTGCCAGCAGCTTAGGGACACCCGCCGCGAGGACCGGGGAGCTGTTTTTT.

The chain is built from TRBV28 and TRBJ2-7, with TRBD1 matching 7 bases. V was pared by 6 bases and J by 4 bases, with 6 bases of the junction left unmatched. The CDR3 runs to 13 residues. Germline V gives CDR1 MDHEN, CDR2 SYDVKM. Written as DNA, the CDR3 is TGTGCCAGCAGAGACCAGGGGGTTTACGAGCAGTACTTC. It is translated as CASRDQGVYEQYF.

V and J are TRBV7-2 and TRBJ1-4; D not resolved. The CDR3 sequence is 12 residues long. V lost 4 bases and J 7 bases, leaving 7 bases between the germline ends. In germline, CDR1 is SGHTA, CDR2 FQGNSA. The CDR3 bases are TGTGCCAGCAGCTCTCCCGGTGAAAAACTGTTTTTT. Translating it yields CASSSPGEKLFF.

The chain has TRBV30 and TRBJ1-2; D perhaps matches TRBD1 (5 bases). V shed 5 bases and J shed 8 bases, with 9 bases lying between them. Germline V gives CDR1 GTSNPN, CDR2 SVGIG (reference sequence). This CDR3 has 10 residues. CDR3 sequence reads: CAWGTRGYTF. The CDR3 DNA follows: TGTGCCTGGGGGACTCGGGGCTACACCTTC.

This chain connects TRBV28 to TRBJ1-5; 10 positions agree with TRBD1. Trimming took 6 bases from V and 7 from J; bases not matched to a gene: 12. The CDR3 extends over 16 amino acids. In germline, CDR1 is MDHEN, CDR2 SYDVKM. The CDR3 sequence is CASSSVDRGVKQPQHF. The CDR3 DNA reads as TGTGCCAGCAGCTCTGTGGACAGGGGGGTGAAGCAGCCCCAGCATTTT.

The chain links TRBV24-1 to TRBJ2-3; 7 bases map to TRBD1. This CDR3 is 13 amino acids long. Germline V gene data show CDR1 as KGHDR and CDR2 as SFDVKD. V lost 11 bases and J lost 4; bases outside the gene matches: 8. The CDR3 DNA reads TGTGCCATTCGACAGGGTCCCGCAGATACGCAGTATTTT. It specifies CAIRQGPADTQYF.

The rearrangement uses TRBV7-3 and TRBJ2-7; 7 positions agree with TRBD1. Germline V CDR1 and CDR2: SGHTA, FQGTGA. This CDR3 is built from 14 residues. Unmatched junction bases numbered 5, after V lost 2 bases and J lost 4 bases. The CDR3 bases are TGTGCCAGCAGCTTAGGACGGGACAGATACGAGCAGTACTTC. Residues: CASSLGRDRYEQYF.

The chain combines TRBV30 with TRBJ2-7, with 7 bases identical to TRBD1. The length of the CDR3 is 13 residues. Germline assignment: CDR1 GTSNPN and CDR2 SVGIG (reference sequence). J gave up 0 bases and V 4 bases, and 3 bases lay outside the gene matches. CDR3 sequence reads: CAWIRGTSYEQYF. The CDR3 nucleotides read TGTGCCTGGATCAGGGGGACCTCCTACGAGCAGTACTTC. Full variable domain (outside the CDR3, taken from reference TRBV30 and TRBJ2-7): SQTIHQWPATLVQPVGSPLSLECTVEGTSNPNLYWYRQAAGRGLQLLFYSVGIGQISSEVPQNLSASRPQDRQFILSSKKLLLSDSGFYLCAWIRGTSYEQYFGPGTRLTVT.

This clone was observed a handful of times. The chain carries TRBV28 and TRBJ2-7, with D maybe TRBD1 (6 bases). CDR1 is MDHEN, CDR2 SYDVKM, per germline. Trimming took 8 bases from V and 4 from J, leaving 21 bases between them. The CDR3 runs 15 residues. CDR3 nucleotide sequence: TGTGCCAGCGGGATGCCATCGACAGGAAATTACGAGCAGTACTTC. As protein: CASGMPSTGNYEQYF.